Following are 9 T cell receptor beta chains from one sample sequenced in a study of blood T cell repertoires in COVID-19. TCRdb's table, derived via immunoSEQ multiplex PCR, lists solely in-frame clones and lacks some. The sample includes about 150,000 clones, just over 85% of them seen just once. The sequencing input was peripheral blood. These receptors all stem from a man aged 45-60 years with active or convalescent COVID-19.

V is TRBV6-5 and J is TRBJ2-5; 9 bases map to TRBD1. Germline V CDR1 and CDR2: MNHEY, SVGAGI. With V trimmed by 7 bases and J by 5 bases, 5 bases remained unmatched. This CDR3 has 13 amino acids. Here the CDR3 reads CASTTGGAETQYF. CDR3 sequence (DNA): TGTGCCAGCACCACAGGGGGCGCGGAGACCCAGTACTTC.

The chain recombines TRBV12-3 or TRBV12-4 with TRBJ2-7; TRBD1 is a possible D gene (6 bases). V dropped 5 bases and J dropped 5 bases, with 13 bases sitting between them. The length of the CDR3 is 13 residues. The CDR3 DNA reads TGTGCCAGCAGTCTGACAGGTGGGGACGAGCAGTACTTC. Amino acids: CASSLTGGDEQYF.

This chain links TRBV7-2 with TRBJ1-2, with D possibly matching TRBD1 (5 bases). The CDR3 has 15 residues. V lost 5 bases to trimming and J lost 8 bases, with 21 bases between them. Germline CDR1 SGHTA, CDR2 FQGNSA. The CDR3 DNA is TGTGCCAGCAGCCCAAGCGGGAGGTCAGGGAACGGCTACACCTTC. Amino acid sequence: CASSPSGRSGNGYTF.

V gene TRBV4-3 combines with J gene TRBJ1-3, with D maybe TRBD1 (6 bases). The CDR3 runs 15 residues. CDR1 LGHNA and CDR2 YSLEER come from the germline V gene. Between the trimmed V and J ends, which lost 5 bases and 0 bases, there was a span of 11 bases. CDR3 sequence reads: CASSTGHRSGNTIYF. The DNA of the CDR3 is TGCGCCAGCAGCACGGGACACCGCTCTGGAAACACCATATATTTT.

CDR3 sequence reads: CASSEVRLAGGGKTQYF. CDR3 sequence (DNA): TGCGCCAGCAGTGAGGTCCGCTTAGCGGGGGGCGGGAAGACCCAGTACTTC. The V gene is TRBV10-2, the J gene TRBJ2-5; 10 bases map to TRBD2. This CDR3 comprises 17 residues. Trimming removed 2 bases from V and 6 bases from J; junction bases left unmatched: 12. The germline gives CDR1 WSHSY, CDR2 SAAADI.

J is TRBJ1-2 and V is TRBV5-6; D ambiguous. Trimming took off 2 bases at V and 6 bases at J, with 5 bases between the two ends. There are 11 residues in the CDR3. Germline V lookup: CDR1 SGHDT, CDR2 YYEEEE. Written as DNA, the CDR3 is TGTGCCAGCAGCTTCGGGGATGGCTACACCTTC. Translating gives CASSFGDGYTF.

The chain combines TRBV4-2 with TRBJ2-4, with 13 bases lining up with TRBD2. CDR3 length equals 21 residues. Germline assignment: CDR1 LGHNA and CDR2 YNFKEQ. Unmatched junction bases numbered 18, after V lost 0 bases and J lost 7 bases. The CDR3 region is CASSQEVLRTSGGGIPNIQYF. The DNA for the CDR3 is TGTGCCAGCAGCCAAGAAGTACTAAGGACTAGCGGGGGAGGGATCCCCAACATTCAGTACTTC.

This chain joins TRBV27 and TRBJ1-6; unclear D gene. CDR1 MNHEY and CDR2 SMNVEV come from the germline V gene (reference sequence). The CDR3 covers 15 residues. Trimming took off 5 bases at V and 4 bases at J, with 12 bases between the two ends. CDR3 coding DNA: TGTGCCAGCAGTAATACCCCCGGTTATAATTCACCCCTCCACTTT. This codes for CASSNTPGYNSPLHF.

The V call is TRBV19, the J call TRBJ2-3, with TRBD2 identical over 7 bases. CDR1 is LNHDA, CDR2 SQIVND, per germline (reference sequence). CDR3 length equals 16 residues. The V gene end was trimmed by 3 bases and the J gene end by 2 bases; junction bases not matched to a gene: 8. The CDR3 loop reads CASSIGLDSSTDTQYF. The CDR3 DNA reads TGTGCCAGTAGTATTGGACTAGATTCGTCCACAGATACGCAGTATTTT.